Listed below are T cell receptor beta chains from one sample, sequenced in a study of blood T cell repertoires in COVID-19. Profiled with immunoSEQ multiplex PCR; TCRdb holds only in-frame clones, not every one. The table lists 150,000 to 200,000 clones, around 85% of them singletons, with just under 8.5% in the top ten. The sample taken for sequencing was peripheral blood. All receptors derive from a woman in her sixties with acute or convalescent COVID-19. CDR3s include the opening cysteine and the closing phenylalanine or tryptophan. A D gene is named only where the DNA matches it firmly. Size values are once, few and many counts, or a class for expanded clones, and some rows have none.

cdr3_aa cdr3_nt v_call cdr3_length j_call d_call clone_size
CASSKSTEYNEKLFF TGTGCCAGCAGCAAATCCACAGAGTACAATGAAAAACTGTTTTTT TRBV21-1 15 TRBJ1-4 . once
CASRQFGTEAFF TGTGCCAGCAGACAATTCGGGACTGAAGCTTTCTTT TRBV7-2 12 TRBJ1-1 . .
CASSTTRLAGGPGKNIQYF TGTGCCAGCAGCACAACAAGACTAGCGGGAGGGCCGGGCAAAAACATTCAGTACTTC TRBV7-8 19 TRBJ2-4 TRBD2 .
CASSLVGSEKLFF TGTGCCAGCAGCTTAGTAGGGAGCGAAAAACTGTTTTTT TRBV5-4 13 TRBJ1-4 . .
CASSTSRDPIVPYEQYF TGTGCCAGTAGCACATCTCGGGATCCAATTGTCCCCTACGAGCAGTACTTC TRBV19 17 TRBJ2-7 . .
CASSDSARGETQYF TGCGCCAGCAGTGATTCGGCCCGCGGGGAGACCCAGTACTTC TRBV10-1 14 TRBJ2-5 . .
CASSLQAGLNTDTQYF TGTGCCAGCAGCCTCCAGGCAGGATTAAACACAGATACGCAGTATTTT TRBV14 16 TRBJ2-3 . many
CASRQQVNEAFF TGTGCCAGCAGGCAACAAGTAAATGAAGCTTTCTTT TRBV12-3/TRBV12-4 12 TRBJ1-1 . .
CASSIGLWGPDQPQHF TGTGCCAGTAGTATAGGCCTATGGGGGCCTGATCAGCCCCAGCATTTT TRBV19 16 TRBJ1-5 . .
CASSLRAGTSGSSGYNEQFF TGTGCCAGCAGCTTAAGGGCCGGGACTAGCGGGAGTTCGGGGTACAATGAGCAGTTCTTC TRBV7-6 20 TRBJ2-1 TRBD2 .
CASNRGGRVPGELFF TGTGCCAGCAACAGGGGAGGTCGAGTTCCCGGGGAGCTGTTTTTT TRBV6-5 15 TRBJ2-2 . .
CASKVSSSTDTQYF TGTGCCAGCAAAGTCTCTAGTAGCACAGATACGCAGTATTTT TRBV6-4 14 TRBJ2-3 . .